Below, 32 T cell receptor beta chains from the same sample are listed, as sequenced in a study of blood T cells in healthy people across ages. It was with a sample-barcoded 5' primer and a J-beta primer mix that a second PCR of about 6 to 12 cycles was run. Using its own MiXCR run on the 5' RACE reads, TCRdb lists one record per CDR3 protein. This table has more than 500,000 distinct CDR3 sequences, 27% appearing once. The sequenced sample was blood. The receptors stem from a woman aged 70-85 years in good health.

The rearrangement links TRBV29-1 to TRBJ1-2; TRBD1 is a possible D gene (6 bases). Germline CDR1 reads SQVTM; CDR2 reads ANQGSEA. V lost 6 bases, J lost 7 bases, and 21 bases lay in between. The CDR3 totals 14 residues. The CDR3, as DNA: TGCAGCGTGAGCCCAAGCAGTCCCAGGGGTGGCTACACCTTC. This translates into CSVSPSSPRGGYTF.

This rearrangement joins TRBV6-2 or TRBV6-3 to TRBJ2-1; TRBD2 agrees at 7 bases. The J call may not be correct, given that the DNA end is closer to TRBJ2-7. The CDR3 is 13 residues long. The germline gives CDR1 MNHEY, CDR2 SVGEGT. As DNA, the CDR3 is TGTGCCAGCACGGGACTAAGCTCCTACGAGCAGTACTTC. Protein: CASTGLSSYEQYF.

The chain carries TRBV10-3 and TRBJ2-7; a possible D gene is TRBD1 (5 bases). The germline gives CDR1 ENHRY, CDR2 SYGVKD. V was clipped by 10 bases and J by 0 bases, with 13 bases between them. The CDR3 has 13 amino acids. The CDR3 bases are TGTGCCACCGTTTCAGGGAACTCCTACGAGCAGTACTTC. Translation gives CATVSGNSYEQYF.

This clonotype occurred a few times. This rearrangement joins TRBV7-3 to TRBJ2-5; 11 bases are a match to TRBD2. The CDR3 has 15 residues. The V and J ends lost 2 bases and 11 bases, in that order; junction bases with no gene match: 10. From germline, CDR1 is SGHTA and CDR2 FQGTGA. The CDR3 loop is CASSLGGGLAEVQYF. CDR3 sequence (DNA): TGTGCCAGCAGCTTAGGTGGGGGACTAGCGGAAGTACAGTACTTC.

This clonotype was found a few times. The genes are TRBV9 and TRBJ2-5, with 11 bases matching TRBD2. This CDR3 is built from 16 residues. Germline CDR1 is SGDLS and CDR2 is YYNGEE. Trimming removed 1 base from V and 5 bases from J; junction bases left unmatched: 7. The CDR3 reads CASSVSGLAGGETQYF. The DNA of the CDR3 is TGTGCCAGCAGCGTATCCGGACTAGCGGGTGGGGAGACCCAGTACTTC.

This sequence joins TRBV9 and TRBJ2-5, with TRBD2 identical over 11 bases. After removal of 2 bases from V and 5 bases from J, the junction contained 8 bases not matched to a gene. The CDR3 totals 16 residues. Germline loops: CDR1 SGDLS, CDR2 YYNGEE. Written as DNA, the CDR3 is TGTGCCAGCAGCGTGACTAGCGGGAACGCGGGGGAGACCCAGTACTTC. It encodes CASSVTSGNAGETQYF.

The chain employs TRBV2 and TRBJ1-1; D unclear. Germline loops: CDR1 SNHLY, CDR2 FYNNEI. V lost 7 bases and J lost 2, with 11 bases in between. This CDR3 spans 13 amino acids. The CDR3 reads CASITNPNTEAFF. DNA for the CDR3: TGTGCCAGCATAACCAACCCCAACACTGAAGCTTTCTTT. The full variable domain, in which reference TRBV2 and TRBJ1-1 provide the parts outside the CDR3, is EPEVTQTPSHQVTQMGQEVILRCVPISNHLYFYWYRQILGQKVEFLVSFYNNEISEKSEIFDDQFSVERPDGSNFTLKIRSTKLEDSAMYFCASITNPNTEAFFGQGTRLTVV.

The chain has TRBV7-7 and TRBJ2-1; the match to TRBD1 covers 8 bases. The CDR3 contains 15 residues. V trimming: 5 bases; J trimming: 5 bases; junction bases outside the gene matches: 8. Germline lookup yields CDR1 SSHAT and CDR2 FNYEAQ (reference sequence). The CDR3: CASSPWTGFDNEQFF. The DNA for the CDR3 is TGTGCCAGCAGCCCGTGGACAGGGTTCGACAATGAGCAGTTCTTC.

The chain joins TRBV19 to TRBJ1-1, with D possibly matching TRBD1 (5 bases). This CDR3 spans 16 amino acids. Trimming left V 3 bases short and J 4 bases short, with 18 bases between. Looked up from germline, CDR1 is LNHDA and CDR2 is SQIVND (reference sequence). The CDR3 coding sequence is TGTGCCAGTAGTATTTTCTGGGCAGGGATCGGCACTGAAGCTTTCTTT. Translation gives CASSIFWAGIGTEAFF.

This chain connects TRBV20-1 to TRBJ1-1; a weak D match, TRBD1 (6 bases). CDR1 DFQATT and CDR2 SNEGSKA come from the germline V gene (reference sequence). Trimming took off 0 bases at V and 1 base at J, with 12 bases between the two ends. This CDR3 comprises 15 residues. CDR3 coding DNA: TGCAGTGCTAGAGAACAGGGTCGAGGGAACACTGAAGCTTTCTTT. Residues: CSAREQGRGNTEAFF.

This sequence joins TRBV18 and TRBJ2-7, with TRBD1 matching 8 bases. Germline lookup yields CDR1 KGHSH and CDR2 LQKENI. The length of the CDR3 is 12 residues. J was trimmed by 4 bases and V by 6 bases; bases with no gene match: 2. In DNA form, the CDR3 reads TGTGCCAGCTCCCACAGGGGGTACGAGCAGTACTTC. This translates into CASSHRGYEQYF.

The rearrangement uses TRBV6-2 or TRBV6-3 and TRBJ2-1; 7 nucleotides line up with TRBD2. Germline V gene data show CDR1 as MNHEY and CDR2 as SVGEGT. The V gene end was trimmed by 5 bases and the J gene end by 0 bases; junction bases not matched to a gene: 7. The CDR3 runs 16 residues. The CDR3 region is CASSGQGGSSYNEQFF. CDR3 bases: TGTGCCAGCAGTGGCCAGGGCGGGAGCTCCTACAATGAGCAGTTCTTC.

The J gene is TRBJ1-4, the V gene TRBV7-2, with D unresolved. Trimming removed 2 bases from V and 5 bases from J, with 6 bases in between. Germline CDR1 and CDR2: SGHTA and FQGNSA. This CDR3 has 13 amino acids. The CDR3 nucleotides read TGTGCCAGCAGCTTATCCCTCAATGAAAAACTGTTTTTT. Translation gives CASSLSLNEKLFF. Filled out from reference TRBV7-2 and TRBJ1-4, the complete variable domain reads GAGVSQSPSNKVTEKGKDVELRCDPISGHTALYWYRQSLGQGLEFLIYFQGNSAPDKSGLPSDRFSAERTGGSVSTLTIQRTQQEDSAVYLCASSLSLNEKLFFGSGTQLSVL.

This clonotype occurred a few times. The genes are TRBV20-1 and TRBJ2-3; D remains ambiguous. V lost 7 bases and J lost 0, with 17 bases in between. CDR1 is DFQATT and CDR2 is SNEGSKA in the germline V gene (reference sequence). This CDR3 spans 15 amino acids. The CDR3 sequence: CSGARVAGSTDTQYF. As DNA, the CDR3 is TGCAGTGGTGCACGGGTAGCAGGTAGCACAGATACGCAGTATTTT.

This clonotype turned up a few times. The chain has TRBV10-3 and TRBJ2-7; no definite D call. The V and J ends lost 2 bases and 2 bases respectively, with 7 bases between them. Germline V CDR1 and CDR2: ENHRY, SYGVKD. CDR3 length: 13 residues. The CDR3 is CAISEEAAYEQYF. DNA of the CDR3: TGTGCCATCAGTGAGGAGGCAGCCTACGAGCAGTACTTC.

This rearrangement joins TRBV14 to TRBJ1-1, with no clear D. V was pared by 1 base and J by 11 bases, with 14 bases between. CDR1 and CDR2 from the germline V gene are SGHDN and FVKESK. This CDR3 is built from 13 residues. The CDR3 protein is CASSQGAQRVAFF. The CDR3 nucleotides read TGTGCCAGCAGCCAAGGGGCCCAGCGGGTGGCTTTCTTT.

This clonotype was detected only a few times. The rearrangement joins TRBV19 to TRBJ1-3; D may be TRBD1 (5 bases). The CDR3 has 15 amino acids. Trimming stripped 7 bases from V and 0 bases from J, with 13 bases between. Germline CDR1 reads LNHDA; CDR2 reads SQIVND (reference sequence). The CDR3 DNA reads as TGTGCCAGTAACACAGGTTCCCTCTCTGGAAACACCATATATTTT. It translates to CASNTGSLSGNTIYF.

In its sample, this clonotype was seen a few times. This chain uses TRBV7-9 with TRBJ2-1, with 8 bases fitting TRBD1. Germline CDR1 reads SEHNR; CDR2 reads FQNEAQ (reference sequence). CDR3 length: 16 residues. The ends lost 5 bases at V and 3 bases at J; junction bases unmatched: 9. The CDR3: CASSRRGQASYNEQFF. The CDR3 nucleotides read TGTGCCAGCAGCCGCAGGGGACAGGCGAGCTACAATGAGCAGTTCTTC.

The V and J genes are TRBV6-5 and TRBJ2-3; 9 positions match TRBD1. From germline, CDR1 is MNHEY and CDR2 SVGAGI. The V segment lost 4 bases and the J segment 5 bases; nucleotides outside the gene matches: 10. The CDR3 length is 16 residues. The DNA for the CDR3 is TGTGCCAGCAGTTCCCCATGGACAGGGGAGGAAGATACGCAGTATTTT. The encoded protein is CASSSPWTGEEDTQYF.

This clonotype was seen only a few times. The chain links TRBV2 to TRBJ1-3; D perhaps matches TRBD1 (6 bases). Per germline, CDR1 SNHLY and CDR2 FYNNEI. V was clipped by 9 bases and J by 6 bases, with 12 bases between them. The CDR3 has 12 residues. The CDR3 loop reads CASRGAANTIYF. In DNA form, the CDR3 reads TGTGCCAGTCGGGGGGCGGCAAACACCATATATTTT.

The rearrangement joins TRBV6-2 or TRBV6-3 to TRBJ2-7, with 13 positions matching TRBD2. Per the germline V gene, CDR1 is MNHEY and CDR2 is SVGEGT. The CDR3 length is 15 residues. Trimming cost V 6 bases and J 2 bases; bases outside gene matches: 4. The CDR3 coding sequence is TGTGCCAGCAGACGAACTAGCGGGGGGGCCTACGAGCAGTACTTC. The encoded protein is CASRRTSGGAYEQYF.

This clonotype turned up a few times. The genes are TRBV20-1 and TRBJ2-5; 7 positions match TRBD2. V was clipped by 1 base and J by 0 bases; unmatched bases: 5. CDR1 and CDR2 from the germline V gene are DFQATT and SNEGSKA (reference sequence). The CDR3 length is 15 residues. The CDR3 DNA sequence: TGCAGTGCTAGAGCCCTGGGGGGGTACCAAGAGACCCAGTACTTC. It specifies CSARALGGYQETQYF.

This clonotype has just a few counts. V is TRBV11-1 and J is TRBJ2-4; D unclear. Germline loops: CDR1 SGHAT, CDR2 FQDESV (reference sequence). The CDR3 loop spans 15 amino acids. V lost 2 bases to trimming and J lost 3 bases, with 11 bases between them. The CDR3 DNA reads TGTGCCAGCAGCTTACCCCACGGTGGCAAAAACATTCAGTACTTC. Protein product: CASSLPHGGKNIQYF.

The chain joins TRBV7-2 to TRBJ2-5; D may be TRBD1 (5 bases). V lost 0 bases and J 2 bases, leaving 10 bases between the germline ends. The germline V gene encodes CDR1 SGHTA and CDR2 FQGNSA. The CDR3 contains 15 residues. The CDR3 loop is CASSLAGVVQETQYF. The CDR3 DNA follows: TGTGCCAGCAGCTTAGCAGGGGTCGTACAAGAGACCCAGTACTTC.

This clonotype occurred a few times. This chain uses TRBV5-1 with TRBJ2-7; 8 nucleotides agree with TRBD1. Trimming took 0 bases from V and 6 from J; bases not matched to a gene: 5. The germline CDR1 and CDR2 sequences are SGHRS and YFSETQ. The CDR3 extends over 14 amino acids. The CDR3 DNA is TGCGCCAGCAGCTTGGAGACAGGGGCGGCCGAGCAGTACTTC. Encoded protein: CASSLETGAAEQYF.

This sequence joins TRBV29-1 and TRBJ1-1; D unresolved. Per germline, CDR1 SQVTM and CDR2 ANQGSEA. The CDR3 consists of 10 residues. With 3 bases removed from V and 6 bases from J, the gap between germline ends came to 5 bases. The CDR3 sequence: CSVEEAEAFF. CDR3 nucleotides: TGCAGCGTTGAGGAAGCTGAAGCTTTCTTT. Full variable domain (remainder filled in from reference TRBV29-1 and TRBJ1-1): SAVISQKPSRDICQRGTSLTIQCQVDSQVTMMFWYRQQPGQSLTLIATANQGSEATYESGFVIDKFPISRPNLTFSTLTVSNMSPEDSSIYLCSVEEAEAFFGQGTRLTVV.

This sequence joins TRBV4-2 and TRBJ2-5, with D uncertain. CDR1 is LGHNA, CDR2 YNFKEQ, per germline. The CDR3 has 15 amino acids. Trimming removed 5 bases from V and 1 base from J, with 14 bases in between. CDR3: CASSLRIGFQETQYF. CDR3 nucleotide sequence: TGTGCCAGCAGCTTGCGGATTGGGTTCCAAGAGACCCAGTACTTC.

This chain links TRBV5-5 with TRBJ2-2; TRBD2 matches 7 bases. From germline, CDR1 is SGHKS and CDR2 YYEKEE (reference sequence). The CDR3 covers 15 residues. V was pared by 4 bases and J by 2 bases, with 5 bases of the junction left unmatched. CDR3 nucleotides: TGTGCCAGCAGCCCCCGGGACTACAACACCGGGGAGCTGTTTTTT. Translated, it gives CASSPRDYNTGELFF.

The V call is TRBV4-3, the J call TRBJ2-6, with a tentative D call TRBD1 (5 bases). This CDR3 contains 18 residues. Looked up from germline, CDR1 is LGHNA and CDR2 is YSLEER. The ends were cut back, 5 bases at V and 0 bases at J, with 17 bases in the middle. CDR3 residues: CASSSKPRQSSGANVLTF. The CDR3 nucleotides read TGCGCCAGCAGCTCTAAACCCCGACAGAGCTCTGGGGCCAACGTCCTGACTTTC.

This clonotype turned up a few times. This chain joins TRBV6-1 and TRBJ2-7; D possibly uses TRBD1 or TRBD2 (5 bases each). Germline V CDR1 and CDR2: MNHNS, SASEGT. The CDR3 is 16 residues long. V lost 3 bases and J 1 base, leaving 16 bases between the germline ends. In nucleotides, the CDR3 is TGTGCCAGCAGTGATAGCTTCGGGACGGGTTCCTACGAGCAGTACTTC. This gives the protein CASSDSFGTGSYEQYF.

As concerns this clonotype: At one boundary the junction diverges from the germline segment, which might be a read error. The J gene is TRBJ1-4, the V gene TRBV6-2 or TRBV6-3, with D perhaps TRBD1 (5 bases). In germline, CDR1 is MNHEY, CDR2 SVGEGT. This CDR3 has 16 residues. The CDR3 here is CASSYSLQALNEKLLF. The CDR3, as DNA: TGTGCCAGCAGTTATTCGTTACAGGCCCTGAATGAAAAGCTGCTTTTT.

This clonotype has a count of ten or more. The V call is TRBV7-6, the J call TRBJ2-1; either TRBD1 or TRBD2 may supply D (5 bases each). There are 12 residues in the CDR3. V gave up 5 bases and J gave up 11 bases, with 13 bases separating them. Looked up from germline, CDR1 is SGHVS and CDR2 is FNYEAQ. The CDR3 nucleotides read TGTGCCAGCAGCCTAACTTTGGGACAGCAGTTCTTC. Protein: CASSLTLGQQFF.